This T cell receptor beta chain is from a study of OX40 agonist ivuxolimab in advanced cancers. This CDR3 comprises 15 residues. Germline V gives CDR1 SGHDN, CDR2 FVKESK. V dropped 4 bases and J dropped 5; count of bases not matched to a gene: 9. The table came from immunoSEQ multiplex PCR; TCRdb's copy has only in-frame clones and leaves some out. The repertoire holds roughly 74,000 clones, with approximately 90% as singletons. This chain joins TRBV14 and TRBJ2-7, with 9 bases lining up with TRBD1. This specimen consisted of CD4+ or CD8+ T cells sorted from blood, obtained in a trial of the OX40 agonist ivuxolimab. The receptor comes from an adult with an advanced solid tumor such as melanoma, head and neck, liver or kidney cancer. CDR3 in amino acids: CASSLPQGAVNEQYF. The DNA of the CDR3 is TGTGCCAGCAGCCTCCCACAGGGGGCGGTCAACGAGCAGTACTTC.